A selection of T cell receptor beta chains follows, all from one sample in a study of T cells in Graves' hyperthyroidism and ophthalmopathy. TCRdb ran MiXCR on the multiplex PCR reads and lists one entry per CDR3 protein. This table holds over 150,000 distinct CDR3 sequences, around 15% found once. The specimen sequenced was blood. These receptors were collected from a woman in her forties or fifties with Graves' hyperthyroidism. Both conserved end residues are part of each CDR3. Each record gives: J gene, D gene, clone size, V gene, CDR3 protein, CDR3 DNA. A D gene is named only where the DNA matches it firmly. The listing skips clone size in some rows; elsewhere it reads once, few, many or a size class.

TRBJ2-7	TRBD1	-	TRBV11-2	CASSLDSGTGLEQYF	TGTGCCAGCAGCCTAGATTCCGGGACAGGACTCGAGCAGTACTTC
TRBJ2-3	TRBD1	many	TRBV2	CASSETGMGTDTQYF	TGTGCCAGCAGTGAGACAGGGATGGGCACAGATACGCAGTATTTT
TRBJ1-2	-	-	TRBV7-8	CVSKRDGYNYGYTF	TGTGTCAGCAAACGGGACGGATATAACTATGGCTACACCTTC
TRBJ2-5	-	many	TRBV9	CASSPRDFKGETQYF	TGTGCCAGCAGCCCCCGGGACTTCAAGGGCGAGACCCAGTACTTC
TRBJ2-1	TRBD1	many	TRBV27	CASSWTGGGYNEQFF	TGTGCCAGCAGTTGGACAGGAGGTGGCTACAATGAGCAGTTCTTC
TRBJ1-1	-	many	TRBV12-3/TRBV12-4	CASSPGLLMNTEAFF	TGTGCCAGCAGTCCAGGTCTCCTGATGAACACTGAAGCTTTCTTT
TRBJ1-1	-	many	TRBV7-9	CASSRAANTEAFF	TGTGCCAGCAGCCGCGCGGCGAACACTGAAGCTTTCTTT
TRBJ1-4	-	many	TRBV10-3	CAISESAGFNEKLFF	TGTGCCATCAGTGAGTCGGCAGGGTTTAATGAAAAACTGTTTTTT
TRBJ1-4	-	many	TRBV11-2	CASSLNPGEKLFF	TGTGCCAGCAGCTTAAATCCGGGCGAAAAACTGTTTTTT
TRBJ1-1	TRBD1	many	TRBV3-1	CASSPGQGMLGTEAFF	TGTGCCAGCAGCCCCGGACAGGGTATGTTGGGTACTGAAGCTTTCTTT
TRBJ2-2	TRBD2	-	TRBV3-1	CASSPRTSGLNTGELFF	TGTGCCAGCAGCCCTCGGACTAGCGGCCTGAACACCGGGGAGCTGTTTTTT
TRBJ2-1	-	many	TRBV3-1	CASSPTGNSYNEQFF	TGTGCCAGCAGTCCGACAGGTAACTCCTACAATGAGCAGTTCTTC
TRBJ2-1	-	many	TRBV7-8	CASSSLRVGNEQFF	TGTGCCAGCAGCTCGCTAAGGGTGGGCAATGAGCAGTTCTTC
TRBJ1-1	TRBD1	many	TRBV11-3	CASSLGGTGNTEAFF	TGTGCCAGCAGCTTAGGCGGGACAGGGAACACTGAAGCTTTCTTT